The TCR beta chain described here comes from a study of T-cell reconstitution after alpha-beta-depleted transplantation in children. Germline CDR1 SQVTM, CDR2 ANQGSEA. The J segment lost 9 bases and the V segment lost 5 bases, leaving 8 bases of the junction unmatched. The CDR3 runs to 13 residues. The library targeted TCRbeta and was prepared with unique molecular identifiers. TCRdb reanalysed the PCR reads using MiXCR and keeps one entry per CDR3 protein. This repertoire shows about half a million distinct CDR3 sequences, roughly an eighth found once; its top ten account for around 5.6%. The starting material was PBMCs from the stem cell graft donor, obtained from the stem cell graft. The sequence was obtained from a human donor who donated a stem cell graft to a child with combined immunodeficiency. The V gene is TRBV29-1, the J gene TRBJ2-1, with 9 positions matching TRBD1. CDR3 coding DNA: TGCAGCGTTTGGGAAACAGGGGGCCGTGAGCAGTTCTTC. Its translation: CSVWETGGREQFF.